This T cell receptor (beta chain) was obtained from a study of OX40 agonist ivuxolimab in advanced cancers. Study-wide context: Averaging roughly 60 years in age, with a range of 23 to 79, the cohort was about 86% male. Checkpoint inhibitors had been given previously to 35% to 50% of patients.

CDR3 length: 16 residues. Germline V gene lookup returns CDR1 WNHNN and CDR2 SYGVQD (reference sequence). The V and J ends lost 5 bases and 3 bases, in that order; junction bases with no gene match: 10. Sequenced by immunoSEQ multiplex PCR; TCRdb stores in-frame clones only, minus some. This table has under 95,000 clones, about 89% appearing once. Study-level results: Relative to CD4+, CD8+ T cells held more expanded clones on average. The investigators did not determine what antigen specificity the expanded peripheral T cells had.

Points on this clone: Its cognate antigen is unknown.

The TCR comes from an adult with an advanced solid tumor such as melanoma, head and neck, liver or kidney cancer. This material consisted of CD4+ or CD8+ T cells sorted from blood, taken in a trial of the OX40 agonist ivuxolimab. This sequence joins TRBV10-1 and TRBJ1-1; TRBD1 matches at 9 bases. DNA of the CDR3: TGCGCCAGCAGTAGCGGACAGGGGAGCTTGGACACTGAAGCTTTCTTT. Encoded protein: CASSSGQGSLDTEAFF.